A selection of T cell receptor beta chains follows, all from one sample in a study of cytomegalovirus exposure and HLA in healthy donors. Sequencing used immunoSEQ multiplex PCR; TCRdb keeps in-frame clones, though not all of them. Here the sample spans about 280,000 clones, over 75% being singletons. Sequencing used PBMCs. These receptors were collected from a young woman in good health and CMV-seronegative. Each CDR3 is given with its conserved first and last residue. The D gene is left open where the match is weak. Size is omitted from some rows. Given values are once, few, many or a class for expanded clones.

d_gene: .
v_gene: TRBV5-8
len: 12
abundance: .
j_gene: TRBJ2-5
CDR3nt: TGTGCCAGCAGTCTAATGATGGAGACCCAGTACTTC
CDR3aa: CASSLMMETQYF

d_gene: .
v_gene: TRBV28
len: 15
abundance: .
j_gene: TRBJ1-5
CDR3nt: TGTGCCAGCAGTTTTCAGGGAAAGGGGAATCAGCCCCAGCATTTT
CDR3aa: CASSFQGKGNQPQHF

d_gene: TRBD2
v_gene: TRBV4-3
len: 15
abundance: .
j_gene: TRBJ2-7
CDR3nt: TGCGCCAGCAGCCAAGGACTAGCGGGCCTCTACGAGCAGTACTTC
CDR3aa: CASSQGLAGLYEQYF

d_gene: .
v_gene: TRBV7-9
len: 14
abundance: .
j_gene: TRBJ1-3
CDR3nt: TGTGCCAGCACCACGGAGGGCCCTGGAAACACCATATATTTT
CDR3aa: CASTTEGPGNTIYF

d_gene: .
v_gene: TRBV6-5
len: 14
abundance: .
j_gene: TRBJ2-7
CDR3nt: TGTGCCAGCAGTGTTAACCCCTCTCGGACAAAGCAGTACTTC
CDR3aa: CASSVNPSRTKQYF

d_gene: .
v_gene: TRBV27
len: 12
abundance: once
j_gene: TRBJ2-1
CDR3nt: TGTGCCAGCTCTGACTATCCCAATGAGCAGTTCTTC
CDR3aa: CASSDYPNEQFF

d_gene: TRBD2
v_gene: TRBV18
len: 17
abundance: .
j_gene: TRBJ2-7
CDR3nt: TGTGCCAGCTCACCGGGGGGTGGACTAGCGGCACGCTACGAGCAGTACTTC
CDR3aa: CASSPGGGLAARYEQYF

d_gene: .
v_gene: TRBV27
len: 13
abundance: many
j_gene: TRBJ1-1
CDR3nt: TGTGCCGCGCGTGGGGGGGTGAACACTGAAGCTTTCTTT
CDR3aa: CAARGGVNTEAFF

d_gene: TRBD2
v_gene: TRBV11-1
len: 15
abundance: .
j_gene: TRBJ2-1
CDR3nt: TGTGCCAGCAGCTCTCAAGCGGGACCCCACAATGAGCAGTTCTTC
CDR3aa: CASSSQAGPHNEQFF

d_gene: .
v_gene: TRBV9
len: 16
abundance: .
j_gene: TRBJ1-3
CDR3nt: TGTGCCAGCAGCCCCAGTTTCGTCCCCTCTGGAAACACCATATATTTT
CDR3aa: CASSPSFVPSGNTIYF

d_gene: TRBD2
v_gene: TRBV9
len: 14
abundance: .
j_gene: TRBJ2-7
CDR3nt: TGTGCCAGCAGCGCGGGAGGGCCTGCTCACGAGCAGTACTTC
CDR3aa: CASSAGGPAHEQYF

d_gene: .
v_gene: TRBV6-5
len: 12
abundance: .
j_gene: TRBJ2-7
CDR3nt: TGTGCCAGCAGACGACTGTCTGGGGAGCAGTACTTC
CDR3aa: CASRRLSGEQYF

d_gene: .
v_gene: TRBV5-4
len: 15
abundance: .
j_gene: TRBJ2-2
CDR3nt: TGTGCCAGCAGTCTAAAAGCTGCGAACACCGGGGAGCTGTTTTTT
CDR3aa: CASSLKAANTGELFF

d_gene: TRBD2
v_gene: TRBV27
len: 12
abundance: .
j_gene: TRBJ2-1
CDR3nt: TGTGCCAGCATAGCGGGAGGCAATGAGCAGTTCTTC
CDR3aa: CASIAGGNEQFF

d_gene: TRBD2
v_gene: TRBV7-8
len: 17
abundance: .
j_gene: TRBJ2-3
CDR3nt: TGTGCCAGCAGCTTAGGGACCGGGACTAGCGGCACAGATACGCAGTATTTT
CDR3aa: CASSLGTGTSGTDTQYF

d_gene: .
v_gene: TRBV5-6
len: 14
abundance: .
j_gene: TRBJ1-2
CDR3nt: TGTGCCAGCAGCTTGGCGGGGGTTATCTATGGCTACACCTTC
CDR3aa: CASSLAGVIYGYTF

d_gene: TRBD1
v_gene: TRBV6-4
len: 15
abundance: .
j_gene: TRBJ2-2
CDR3nt: TGTGCCAGCAGTGATAACAGGGGGCTAACCGGGGAGCTGTTTTTT
CDR3aa: CASSDNRGLTGELFF

d_gene: TRBD2
v_gene: TRBV15
len: 15
abundance: .
j_gene: TRBJ2-5
CDR3nt: TGTGCCACCAGCAGTAGGAGCGGGGCTTGGGAGACCCAGTACTTC
CDR3aa: CATSSRSGAWETQYF

d_gene: TRBD1
v_gene: TRBV19
len: 15
abundance: .
j_gene: TRBJ1-2
CDR3nt: TGTGCCAGTACGGGGGTCGACAGGGCGGGCTATGGCTACACCTTC
CDR3aa: CASTGVDRAGYGYTF

d_gene: .
v_gene: TRBV28
len: 14
abundance: .
j_gene: TRBJ2-3
CDR3nt: TGTGCCAGGAGACTCCCCTGTGGCACAGATACGCAGTATTTT
CDR3aa: CARRLPCGTDTQYF

d_gene: TRBD2
v_gene: TRBV5-1
len: 17
abundance: .
j_gene: TRBJ2-1
CDR3nt: TGCGCCAGCAGCTCTGGACTAGCGGGGGTGGGGTACAATGAGCAGTTCTTC
CDR3aa: CASSSGLAGVGYNEQFF

d_gene: .
v_gene: TRBV11-2
len: 18
abundance: once
j_gene: TRBJ2-2
CDR3nt: TGTGCCAGCAGCTTAGGCCGGATAGGGGGAGAGGGTTTCGGGGAGCTGTTTTTT
CDR3aa: CASSLGRIGGEGFGELFF

d_gene: .
v_gene: TRBV7-9
len: 14
abundance: .
j_gene: TRBJ1-2
CDR3nt: TGTGCCAGCAGCTTAGCCCCGGGAACGGGCGGCTACACCTTC
CDR3aa: CASSLAPGTGGYTF

d_gene: TRBD1
v_gene: TRBV13
len: 14
abundance: .
j_gene: TRBJ1-1
CDR3nt: TGTGCCAGCAGCTTTGGGACAGGAAACACTGAAGCTTTCTTT
CDR3aa: CASSFGTGNTEAFF

d_gene: TRBD1
v_gene: TRBV7-6
len: 14
abundance: few
j_gene: TRBJ2-1
CDR3nt: TGTGCCAGCAGCTTACCGGACAGGGTCAATGAGCAGTTCTTC
CDR3aa: CASSLPDRVNEQFF